One and the same sample provided the 21 T cell receptor beta chains below, sequenced in a study of blood T cell repertoires in COVID-19 (dated by TCRdb to 2019 to 2021). The library was built by means of the immunoSEQ multiplex PCR assay. TCRdb took over this immuneACCESS table, retaining in-frame rearrangements with V and J assigned. Such tables are incomplete; in checked studies, under half of the missing clones stem from an unresolved V gene, and the remainder is unexplained. Counted in this sample were some 150,000 clones; 75% to 90% of them appeared once. The ten largest clones add up to more than 7.5% of the sample. Source material: peripheral blood. The receptors shown here come from a woman aged 55-69 years with COVID-19, enrolled during active disease.

The V and J genes are TRBV9 and TRBJ2-7, with TRBD1 matching 7 bases. J gave up 3 bases and V 4 bases, and 10 bases lay outside the gene matches. The CDR3 is 15 amino acids. Germline V gene data show CDR1 as SGDLS and CDR2 as YYNGEE. CDR3 residues: CASSSAQGSFYEQYF. In DNA, the CDR3 is TGTGCCAGCAGCTCCGCACAGGGGTCTTTCTACGAGCAGTACTTC. Full variable domain (outside the CDR3, taken from reference TRBV9 and TRBJ2-7): DSGVTQTPKHLITATGQRVTLRCSPRSGDLSVYWYQQSLDQGLQFLIQYYNGEERAKGNILERFSAQQFPDLHSELNLSSLELGDSALYFCASSSAQGSFYEQYFGPGTRLTVT.

The chain has TRBV2 and TRBJ1-3, with D possibly matching TRBD1 (6 bases). This CDR3 has 18 residues. V was trimmed by 4 bases and J by 0 bases, leaving 19 bases between them. Germline V gene lookup returns CDR1 SNHLY and CDR2 FYNNEI. The CDR3 DNA sequence: TGTGCCAGCAGTGGAGGCCGGGGGGGGGCCCGCTCTGGAAACACCATATATTTT. Protein sequence: CASSGGRGGARSGNTIYF.

The J gene is TRBJ2-5, the V gene TRBV11-2; 9 nucleotides line up with TRBD1. Germline lookup yields CDR1 SGHAT and CDR2 FQNNGV. Unmatched junction bases numbered 1, after V lost 5 bases and J lost 3 bases. This CDR3 has 13 amino acids. The CDR3 nucleotides are TGTGCCAGCAGCCGGACAGGGGAAGAGACCCAGTACTTC. It specifies CASSRTGEETQYF.

The chain links TRBV3-1 (or the pseudogene TRBV3-2) to TRBJ1-5, with 8 positions matching TRBD1. The CDR3 length is 14 residues. The junction had 6 bases not matched to a gene; V was cut back by 4 bases and J by 7 bases. CDR1 and CDR2 (germline): LGHDT, YNNKEL (reference sequence). The CDR3 sequence is CASSRTGTGQPQHF. The CDR3 DNA follows: TGTGCCAGCAGCCGGACAGGGACCGGGCAGCCCCAGCATTTT.

This chain uses TRBV4-1 with TRBJ1-3; D is unclear. Trimming took 0 bases from V and 4 from J, leaving 16 bases between them. The germline CDR1 and CDR2 sequences are MGHRA and YSYEKL. This CDR3 has 17 amino acids. Here the CDR3 reads CASSQDIVPRLGNTIYF. CDR3 sequence (DNA): TGCGCCAGCAGCCAAGATATAGTTCCGAGGTTAGGAAACACCATATATTTT.

The chain couples TRBV3-1 (or the pseudogene TRBV3-2) to TRBJ1-1; D possibly corresponds to TRBD1 (6 bases). The CDR3 totals 13 residues. The germline CDR1 and CDR2 sequences are LGHDT and YNNKEL (reference sequence). Trimming pared 5 bases from V and 2 bases from J, leaving 9 bases between. CDR3 region: CASSIQGNTEAFF. As DNA, the CDR3 is TGTGCCAGCAGCATACAGGGCAACACTGAAGCTTTCTTT.

The chain uses TRBV7-9 and TRBJ2-5; 7 positions agree with TRBD1. This CDR3 is built from 14 residues. CDR1 is SEHNR, CDR2 FQNEAQ, per germline (reference sequence). Germline trimming cut 5 bases from V and 4 bases from J; bases unmatched to any gene: 7. The CDR3 DNA is TGTGCCAGCAGCGTTGGGACAGCCGCAGAGACCCAGTACTTC. It translates to CASSVGTAAETQYF.

This rearrangement joins TRBV4-1 to TRBJ2-7; 12 nucleotides agree with TRBD2. Losses at the gene ends were 3 bases for V and 2 bases for J; bases not matched to a gene: 5. The CDR3 sequence is 16 residues long. Germline-derived CDR1 and CDR2 are MGHRA and YSYEKL. As DNA, the CDR3 is TGCGCCAGCAGCCAGGGGACTAGCGGGCCGCCCTACGAGCAGTACTTC. Translation: CASSQGTSGPPYEQYF.

As concerns this clone: In the same sample, other DNA sequences code for this CDR3. The chain joins TRBV3-1 (or the pseudogene TRBV3-2) to TRBJ2-2; weak D call: TRBD2 (6 bases). This CDR3 contains 14 residues. In germline, CDR1 is LGHDT, CDR2 YNNKEL (reference sequence). V lost 1 base and J 5 bases, leaving 8 bases between the germline ends. In DNA, the CDR3 is TGTGCCAGCAGCCAAGGACTAGATACCGGGGAGCTGTTTTTT. Amino acid sequence: CASSQGLDTGELFF.

The rearrangement joins TRBV6-5 to TRBJ2-7; 8 bases are a match to TRBD1. This CDR3 has 14 amino acids. J gave up 6 bases and V 5 bases, and 9 bases lay outside the gene matches. The V gene's germline CDR1 is MNHEY and CDR2 SVGAGI. The CDR3 coding sequence is TGTGCCAGCAGTAGAACCGGGACAGGTTTCGAGCAGTACTTC. This gives the protein CASSRTGTGFEQYF.

The chain carries TRBV3-1 (or the pseudogene TRBV3-2) and TRBJ2-7; 9 bases fit TRBD1. In germline, CDR1 is LGHDT, CDR2 YNNKEL (reference sequence). This CDR3 is built from 14 residues. J lost 5 bases, V lost 5 bases, and 7 bases had no gene match. The CDR3 DNA reads TGTGCCAGCAGCTCCCGGGACAGGGCTAACGAGCAGTACTTC. It translates to CASSSRDRANEQYF.

The CDR3 nucleotides are TGCAGCGTCCCAGGGAACACTGAAGCTTTCTTT. Amino acid sequence: CSVPGNTEAFF. The gene calls are TRBV29-1 and TRBJ1-1; no clear D gene. Trimming removed 6 bases at V and 1 base at J, with 6 bases between. The CDR3 covers 11 residues. Germline assignment: CDR1 SQVTM and CDR2 ANQGSEA.

The chain is built from TRBV7-3 and TRBJ2-3; possible D gene TRBD2, 5 bases. Germline CDR1 reads SGHTA; CDR2 reads FQGTGA. This CDR3 is built from 12 residues. Trimming left V 4 bases short and J 6 bases short, with 8 bases between. This chain's CDR3 is CASSSDYDTQYF. CDR3 coding DNA: TGTGCCAGCAGCTCAGACTACGATACGCAGTATTTT.

The chain is built from TRBV9 and TRBJ2-1; possible D gene TRBD2, 5 bases. Germline lookup yields CDR1 SGDLS and CDR2 YYNGEE. The CDR3 totals 18 residues. The V end lost 0 bases, the J end lost 1 base, and 17 bases lay between the germline ends. CDR3 amino acids: CASSVAPSRGISYNEQFF. Here the CDR3 DNA reads TGTGCCAGCAGCGTAGCCCCGAGCCGGGGAATTTCCTACAATGAGCAGTTCTTC.

The chain employs TRBV2 and TRBJ2-7; D unresolved. V was pared by 7 bases and J by 2 bases, with 18 bases between. From germline, CDR1 is SNHLY and CDR2 FYNNEI. The CDR3 contains 15 residues. CDR3 nucleotide sequence: TGTGCCAGCACCCAAAGTGCCAGCGTTGCCTACGAGCAGTACTTC. Amino acids: CASTQSASVAYEQYF.

The chain links TRBV5-4 to TRBJ2-1; the D is unclear. This CDR3 is built from 13 residues. V was clipped by 1 base and J by 8 bases, with 10 bases between them. Looked up from germline, CDR1 is SGHNT and CDR2 is YYREEE (reference sequence). The CDR3 protein is CASSLLEYDEQFF. The CDR3 DNA follows: TGTGCCAGCAGCTTGCTCGAGTACGATGAGCAGTTCTTC.

CDR3 in amino acids: CASAPSGRQETQYF. The CDR3 DNA follows: TGTGCCAGCGCTCCGTCAGGCCGCCAAGAGACCCAGTACTTC. The chain joins TRBV9 to TRBJ2-5; D is uncertain. Deletions cut 7 bases from V and 1 base from J, with 14 bases between. The V gene's germline CDR1 is SGDLS and CDR2 YYNGEE. The CDR3 is 14 amino acids. The full variable domain, completed using reference TRBV9 and TRBJ2-5, is DSGVTQTPKHLITATGQRVTLRCSPRSGDLSVYWYQQSLDQGLQFLIQYYNGEERAKGNILERFSAQQFPDLHSELNLSSLELGDSALYFCASAPSGRQETQYFGPGTRLLVL.

In its sample, this clone was seen once. The gene calls are TRBV24-1 and TRBJ2-2, with D tentatively TRBD1 (5 bases). The germline gives CDR1 KGHDR, CDR2 SFDVKD. The CDR3 is 13 residues long. Deletions cut 8 bases from V and 4 bases from J, with 10 bases between. The CDR3 coding sequence is TGTGCCACCAAAGTGGGGCCCACCGGGGAGCTGTTTTTT. It specifies CATKVGPTGELFF.

The chain links TRBV4-3 to TRBJ2-5, with D maybe TRBD1 (6 bases). The V and J ends lost 0 bases and 2 bases respectively, with 13 bases between them. Germline CDR1 LGHNA, CDR2 YSLEER. The CDR3 contains 16 residues. The CDR3 spells CASSQEGDTEQETQYF. The CDR3, as DNA: TGCGCCAGCAGCCAAGAAGGGGACACGGAACAAGAGACCCAGTACTTC.

The chain couples TRBV9 to TRBJ2-5; D is unclear. CDR1 and CDR2 from the germline V gene are SGDLS and YYNGEE. The CDR3 totals 14 residues. V lost 3 bases and J 1 base, leaving 10 bases between the germline ends. The CDR3 loop is CASSAELIQETQYF. CDR3 DNA: TGTGCCAGCAGCGCTGAACTAATCCAAGAGACCCAGTACTTC.

The V and J genes are TRBV4-1 and TRBJ1-1; 8 nucleotides match TRBD1. The CDR3 has 15 residues. CDR1 is MGHRA and CDR2 is YSYEKL in the germline V gene. Trimming at V came to 3 bases and at J to 7 bases, leaving 10 bases not matched to a gene. CDR3 sequence: CASSQLNAGTGEAFF. The CDR3 DNA reads TGCGCCAGCAGCCAGCTAAATGCCGGGACAGGTGAAGCTTTCTTT.